These 28 T cell receptor beta chains were sequenced from one sample in a study of lymphopenia after photon versus proton radiotherapy. Produced via immunoSEQ multiplex PCR; TCRdb's table is partial and in-frame only. This table has roughly 26,000 clones, roughly 84% appearing once. Sequencing used peripheral blood, obtained from a patient treated with photon-based radiotherapy. The receptors here all came from a man aged 40-50 years with gastric cancer.

This chain connects TRBV4-1 to TRBJ2-2, with D unresolved. The CDR3 is made up of 14 amino acids. The V and J ends lost 4 bases and 11 bases respectively, with 17 bases between them. Germline lookup yields CDR1 MGHRA and CDR2 YSYEKL. The CDR3 loop reads CASSPEVETRELFF. Here the CDR3 DNA reads TGCGCCAGCAGCCCTGAAGTCGAGACCAGAGAGCTGTTTTTT.

The chain couples TRBV6-1 to TRBJ1-1, with 9 bases fitting TRBD1. Germline V gives CDR1 MNHNS, CDR2 SASEGT. J gave up 1 base and V 10 bases, and 7 bases lay outside the gene matches. This CDR3 has 14 residues. DNA of the CDR3: TGTGCCACCACAGGGGGCGTCAGGAACACTGAAGCTTTCTTT. This translates into CATTGGVRNTEAFF.

This clone appeared once. The gene calls are TRBV30 and TRBJ1-3; D is uncertain. Trimming stripped 7 bases from V and 4 bases from J, with 11 bases between. The CDR3 is made up of 12 amino acids. Germline values: CDR1 GTSNPN, CDR2 SVGIG (reference sequence). The CDR3 bases are TGTGCCTACAGAGGGTTGGGAAACACCATATATTTT. It is translated as CAYRGLGNTIYF.

V and J are TRBV6-4 and TRBJ1-2; D call uncertain. V was trimmed by 0 bases and J by 5 bases, leaving 13 bases between them. Germline V lookup: CDR1 MRHNA, CDR2 SNTAGT. This CDR3 is built from 15 residues. CDR3 amino acids: CASSDSAGAYYGYTF. CDR3 nucleotide sequence: TGTGCCAGCAGTGACTCGGCAGGCGCCTATTATGGCTACACCTTC.

The rearrangement links TRBV27 to TRBJ2-2; 7 bases match TRBD1. The CDR3 extends over 15 amino acids. The V and J ends lost 6 bases and 2 bases, in that order; junction bases with no gene match: 6. In germline, CDR1 is MNHEY, CDR2 SMNVEV (reference sequence). CDR3 coding DNA: TGTGCCAGCAGATTCGGGACAGACAACACCGGGGAGCTGTTTTTT. This sequence encodes CASRFGTDNTGELFF.

The chain recombines TRBV5-1 with TRBJ1-6; TRBD1 matches 8 bases. The CDR3 extends over 15 amino acids. Germline CDR1 is SGHRS and CDR2 is YFSETQ. The J segment lost 5 bases and the V segment lost 2 bases, leaving 3 bases of the junction unmatched. CDR3 in amino acids: CASSFSQGDNSPLHF. Here the CDR3 DNA reads TGCGCCAGCAGCTTTTCACAGGGGGATAATTCACCCCTCCACTTT. Complete variable domain (other parts from reference TRBV5-1 and TRBJ1-6): KAGVTQTPRYLIKTRGQQVTLSCSPISGHRSVSWYQQTPGQGLQFLFEYFSETQRNKGNFPGRFSGRQFSNSRSEMNVSTLELGDSALYLCASSFSQGDNSPLHFGNGTRLTVT.

The chain recombines TRBV7-9 with TRBJ2-3; D remains ambiguous. This CDR3 is built from 14 residues. The germline gives CDR1 SEHNR, CDR2 FQNEAQ (reference sequence). Deletions cut 6 bases from V and 4 bases from J, with 14 bases between. The CDR3, as DNA: TGTGCCAGCAGAGACTGGAGTGTCGCAGATACGCAGTATTTT. Translation gives CASRDWSVADTQYF.

The CDR3 DNA reads TGCAGCGTCTCGACTACAGGGGGCGATTCACCCCTCCACTTT. This translates into CSVSTTGGDSPLHF. The chain employs TRBV29-1 and TRBJ1-6; 9 bases agree with TRBD1. With V trimmed by 6 bases and J by 8 bases, 8 bases remained unmatched. From germline, CDR1 is SQVTM and CDR2 ANQGSEA. The CDR3 loop spans 14 amino acids. Based on the CDR3 plus reference TRBV29-1 and TRBJ1-6, the full variable domain is SAVISQKPSRDICQRGTSLTIQCQVDSQVTMMFWYRQQPGQSLTLIATANQGSEATYESGFVIDKFPISRPNLTFSTLTVSNMSPEDSSIYLCSVSTTGGDSPLHFGNGTRLTVT.

The chain has TRBV6-1 and TRBJ2-3; 10 bases match TRBD2. Germline CDR1 reads MNHNS; CDR2 reads SASEGT. The CDR3 covers 12 residues. The V and J ends lost 2 bases and 15 bases, in that order; junction bases with no gene match: 5. CDR3 nucleotides: TGTGCCAGCAGTGAACCGGGACTAGCGTTTTATTTT. This sequence encodes CASSEPGLAFYF.

The chain is built from TRBV4-2 and TRBJ2-3; 7 bases map to TRBD2. Trimming cost V 6 bases and J 5 bases; bases outside gene matches: 14. CDR1 and CDR2 (germline): LGHNA, YNFKEQ. The CDR3 sequence is 16 residues long. The CDR3 nucleotides read TGTGCCAGCAGTCCGATTTTAGCGAGGGAGGGAGATACGCAGTATTTT. This translates into CASSPILAREGDTQYF.

The chain recombines TRBV9 with TRBJ2-1; 7 bases align to TRBD1. The germline V gene encodes CDR1 SGDLS and CDR2 YYNGEE. The CDR3 sequence is 14 residues long. J gave up 8 bases and V 0 bases, and 5 bases lay outside the gene matches. CDR3 sequence reads: CASSVDGQVHEQFF. The CDR3 nucleotides are TGTGCCAGCAGCGTAGATGGACAGGTCCATGAGCAGTTCTTC.

The rearrangement joins TRBV6-6 to TRBJ2-1, with 10 bases fitting TRBD1. The V segment lost 4 bases and the J segment 8 bases; nucleotides outside the gene matches: 5. The germline V gene encodes CDR1 MNHNY and CDR2 SVGAGI (reference sequence). The CDR3 totals 14 residues. The CDR3, as DNA: TGTGCCAGCAGTTGGGACAGGGGAGAGGATGAGCAGTTCTTC. It specifies CASSWDRGEDEQFF.

The chain is built from TRBV18 and TRBJ1-1; 8 bases are shared with TRBD1. J was trimmed by 0 bases and V by 5 bases; bases with no gene match: 2. CDR3 length equals 14 residues. Germline loops: CDR1 KGHSH, CDR2 LQKENI. CDR3 sequence: CASSLDRVNTEAFF. In nucleotides, the CDR3 is TGTGCCAGCTCATTGGACAGGGTGAACACTGAAGCTTTCTTT.

The CDR3 DNA reads TGTGCAAGTCGCCCCCCCCAAGGGGGGTTCAACTATGGCTACACCTTC. It encodes CASRPPQGGFNYGYTF. The chain carries TRBV12-2 and TRBJ1-2. TRBV12-2 is a listed pseudogene. This CDR3 has 16 amino acids.

The V call is TRBV28, the J call TRBJ2-7; TRBD2 aligns across 7 bases. The CDR3 sequence is 16 residues long. Germline lookup yields CDR1 MDHEN and CDR2 SYDVKM. The ends lost 5 bases at V and 2 bases at J; junction bases unmatched: 12. The CDR3 spells CASSPTRGSGTYEQYF. The CDR3 DNA is TGTGCCAGCAGTCCCACTCGGGGGAGCGGGACCTACGAGCAGTACTTC.

The chain carries TRBV5-1 and TRBJ2-7, with TRBD1 as a possible D gene (6 bases). The germline V gene has CDR1 SGHRS and CDR2 YFSETQ. The CDR3 is 13 amino acids. Trimming removed 4 bases at V and 2 bases at J, with 10 bases between. CDR3 protein: CASSVGQPYEQYF. The CDR3 DNA reads TGCGCCAGCAGCGTAGGACAGCCCTACGAGCAGTACTTC.

The chain has TRBV2 and TRBJ1-4; the D is unclear. The germline V and J ends were trimmed by 5 bases and 4 bases, with 11 bases remaining between them. This CDR3 region has 14 residues. Per germline, CDR1 SNHLY and CDR2 FYNNEI. CDR3 protein: CASSFIGINEKLFF. CDR3 nucleotide sequence: TGTGCCAGCAGTTTTATTGGGATTAATGAAAAACTGTTTTTT.

This sequence joins TRBV14 and TRBJ2-3; D possibly matches TRBD1 or TRBD2 (6 bases each). This CDR3 has 17 residues. The germline V gene encodes CDR1 SGHDN and CDR2 FVKESK. With 0 bases removed from V and 2 bases from J, the gap between germline ends came to 15 bases. The CDR3 sequence is CASSQDVGGRYTDTQYF. In DNA, the CDR3 is TGTGCCAGCAGCCAAGACGTGGGGGGCCGTTACACAGATACGCAGTATTTT.

The J gene is TRBJ2-3, the V gene TRBV6-5; D is perhaps TRBD2 (6 bases). The germline V gene has CDR1 MNHEY and CDR2 SVGAGI. V lost 2 bases and J 5 bases, leaving 11 bases between the germline ends. The CDR3 runs to 14 residues. CDR3 sequence reads: CASSYDPSEDTQYF. CDR3 sequence (DNA): TGTGCCAGCAGTTACGACCCTAGCGAAGATACGCAGTATTTT.

J is TRBJ2-7 and V is TRBV2; a possible D gene is TRBD2 (6 bases). The CDR3 loop spans 16 amino acids. The V end lost 3 bases, the J end lost 3 bases, and 18 bases lay between the germline ends. Per the germline V gene, CDR1 is SNHLY and CDR2 is FYNNEI. The CDR3 is CASSDLTGVKGYEQYF. CDR3 coding DNA: TGTGCCAGCAGTGACCTCACGGGGGTCAAAGGCTACGAGCAGTACTTC. Together with reference TRBV2 and TRBJ2-7, the CDR3 gives the full variable domain: EPEVTQTPSHQVTQMGQEVILRCVPISNHLYFYWYRQILGQKVEFLVSFYNNEISEKSEIFDDQFSVERPDGSNFTLKIRSTKLEDSAMYFCASSDLTGVKGYEQYFGPGTRLTVT.

This clone has only a few counts. The gene calls are TRBV7-6 and TRBJ1-2; TRBD1 is a possible D gene (5 bases). V shed 5 bases and J shed 6 bases, with 13 bases lying between them. Germline CDR1 SGHVS, CDR2 FNYEAQ. The CDR3 runs to 13 residues. The CDR3 bases are TGTGCCAGCAGCCGACTTCAGGGAGATGGCTACACCTTC. Translation: CASSRLQGDGYTF.

V is TRBV11-3 and J is TRBJ2-2; 8 bases line up with TRBD1. The ends lost 4 bases at V and 3 bases at J; junction bases unmatched: 1. Germline V gene lookup returns CDR1 SGHNT and CDR2 YENEEA. The CDR3 loop spans 14 amino acids. DNA of the CDR3: TGTGCCAGCAGCTCACAGGGGGACACCGGGGAGCTGTTTTTT. Residues: CASSSQGDTGELFF.

The chain uses TRBV9 and TRBJ2-2, with D possibly being TRBD2 (5 bases). There are 15 residues in the CDR3. The germline V and J ends were trimmed by 0 bases and 4 bases, with 10 bases remaining between them. Germline V CDR1 and CDR2: SGDLS, YYNGEE. CDR3 amino acids: CASSVGRGFTGELFF. The CDR3, as DNA: TGTGCCAGCAGCGTAGGTCGGGGATTCACCGGGGAGCTGTTTTTT.

The rearrangement joins TRBV2 to TRBJ2-2; no clear D gene. The CDR3 has 13 residues. Per germline, CDR1 SNHLY and CDR2 FYNNEI. Trimming cost V 7 bases and J 0 bases, with 6 bases left between them. DNA for the CDR3: TGTGCCAGCACTTTCCCGAACACCGGGGAGCTGTTTTTT. Protein product: CASTFPNTGELFF.

The V and J genes are TRBV5-5 and TRBJ2-3; tentative D call: TRBD2 (6 bases). Trimming took 6 bases from V and 3 from J, leaving 14 bases between them. This CDR3 comprises 14 residues. CDR1 SGHKS and CDR2 YYEKEE come from the germline V gene (reference sequence). The DNA for the CDR3 is TGTGCCAGCACTGGGGCGGGGAGGACAGATACGCAGTATTTT. Its translation: CASTGAGRTDTQYF.

The CDR3 here is CASRRQGVWIDEQYF. CDR3 sequence (DNA): TGTGCCAGCAGGAGACAGGGGGTGTGGATAGACGAGCAGTACTTC. V usage is TRBV11-2 and J usage is TRBJ2-7; TRBD1 agrees at 9 bases. V shed 6 bases and J 5 bases; nucleotides not matched to a gene: 11. This CDR3 region has 15 residues. Germline CDR1 is SGHAT and CDR2 is FQNNGV.

This clone was detected only once. The chain combines TRBV7-2 with TRBJ2-5; D gene uncertain. This CDR3 contains 13 residues. Trimming shortened V by 4 bases and J by 2 bases, and 8 bases separated the two germline ends. CDR1 and CDR2 (germline): SGHTA, FQGNSA. CDR3 in amino acids: CASSYTSQETQYF. CDR3 sequence (DNA): TGTGCCAGCAGCTACACGTCGCAAGAGACCCAGTACTTC. Full variable domain (outside the CDR3, taken from reference TRBV7-2 and TRBJ2-5): GAGVSQSPSNKVTEKGKDVELRCDPISGHTALYWYRQSLGQGLEFLIYFQGNSAPDKSGLPSDRFSAERTGGSVSTLTIQRTQQEDSAVYLCASSYTSQETQYFGPGTRLLVL.

The chain uses TRBV7-3 and TRBJ2-1; 11 bases match TRBD2. This CDR3 spans 14 amino acids. The V gene's germline CDR1 is SGHTA and CDR2 FQGTGA. The V and J ends lost 5 bases and 6 bases, in that order; junction bases with no gene match: 3. CDR3 DNA sequence: TGTGCCAGCAGCACCACTAGCGGGGGCAATGAGCAGTTCTTC. This translates into CASSTTSGGNEQFF.